This entry features one T cell receptor (beta chain) sequence. The CDR3 is 13 residues long. Germline CDR1 reads SQVTM; CDR2 reads ANQGSEA. V was cut by 3 bases and J by 1 base, with 6 bases left in between. This sample was included in a study of cytomegalovirus exposure and HLA in healthy donors. PCR involved 60 Vbeta and 13 Jbeta primers. Repertoires were generated with immunoSEQ multiplex PCR, while TCRdb's copy carries only in-frame clones and drops some. The sample carries under 130,000 clones, about 83% recorded once. Sequencing used PBMCs. This receptor was identified in a man between 18 and 29 years old in good health and CMV-seronegative. The rearrangement links TRBV29-1 to TRBJ2-2, with D uncertain. The CDR3: CSVDYKNTGELFF. In DNA, the CDR3 is TGCAGCGTTGATTATAAGAACACCGGGGAGCTGTTTTTT.